The present entry profiles one T cell receptor (beta chain) with its context. Its antigen remains unknown. The data derive from a study of cytomegalovirus exposure and HLA in healthy donors. General observations from the study: In a later analysis, TCR beta V- and J-gene trimming showed a link to a missense DCLRE1C variant. Analysis performed later showed TCR beta chains linked to HLA being more clonally expanded than equally common others. Donors belonging to an Asian-associated ancestry cluster reportedly showed fewer N-insertions in productive TCRs than the approximately 670-donor mean, according to what a later analysis found.

Vbeta (60) and Jbeta (13) primers were used in the PCR. Produced via immunoSEQ multiplex PCR; TCRdb's table is partial and in-frame only. The sample has around 190,000 clones, about three quarters seen once; the top ten hold roughly 0.99%. The germline V gene encodes CDR1 ENHRY and CDR2 SYGVKD. This CDR3 is built from 15 residues. V was shortened by 4 bases and J by 2 bases, with 14 bases between the two germline ends. The sequencing input was PBMCs. This chain uses TRBV10-3 with TRBJ1-1, with TRBD1 as a possible D gene (5 bases). This TCR derives from a woman between 35 and 50 years old in good health and CMV-seronegative. CDR3 sequence: CAISGSGPPNTEAFF. CDR3 DNA sequence: TGTGCCATCAGTGGTTCAGGGCCACCCAACACTGAAGCTTTCTTT.